The 10 T cell receptor beta chains presented below share a single source sample, sequenced in a study of blood T cell repertoires in COVID-19 (dated by TCRdb to 2020 to 2022). Libraries were made using the immunoSEQ multiplex PCR assay. The clones in this table, taken by TCRdb from immuneACCESS, are in-frame only. Not every clone is retained; where verified, under half of the shortfall comes from an unresolved V gene, and the cause of the rest is unknown. The sample contains 85,000 to 100,000 clones, approximately 84% of them found a single time. The biggest ten clones account for 24% of the sample. Sequenced input: peripheral blood. These receptors originate from a human donor in a cohort sampled during active COVID-19.

The rearrangement uses TRBV6-1 and TRBJ2-5, with a tentative D call TRBD1 (6 bases). This CDR3 is 15 amino acids long. Germline values: CDR1 MNHNS, CDR2 SASEGT. Trimming removed 2 bases at V and 5 bases at J, with 15 bases between. The CDR3 DNA sequence: TGTGCCAGCAGTGAATCCAGGTGGGGGCCGGAGACCCAGTACTTC. Its translation is CASSESRWGPETQYF.

V and J are TRBV12-5 and TRBJ1-3; 8 bases are shared with TRBD1. Germline V gives CDR1 LGHNT, CDR2 FRNRAP. The CDR3 runs 14 residues. V lost 7 bases and J lost 2; bases outside the gene matches: 4. In DNA, the CDR3 is TGTGCTAGTGCGACGGACAGGGCTGGAAACACCATATATTTT. Its translation: CASATDRAGNTIYF.

This clone was recorded only once. The chain carries TRBV27 and TRBJ1-5; weak D call: TRBD1 (5 bases). The CDR3 totals 16 residues. Germline V gene sequence: CDR1 MNHEY, CDR2 SMNVEV (reference sequence). V lost 6 bases, J lost 0 bases, and 15 bases lay in between. DNA for the CDR3: TGTGCCAGCAGCATTACAGGAGTTTTTAGCAATCAGCCCCAGCATTTT. This translates into CASSITGVFSNQPQHF.

The V gene is TRBV18, the J gene TRBJ1-6; no reliable D call. V was pared by 2 bases and J by 5 bases, with 7 bases between. Germline assignment: CDR1 KGHSH and CDR2 LQKENI. CDR3 length: 14 amino acids. The CDR3 DNA reads TGTGCCAGCTCACCAAACCGGGATAATTCACCCCTCCACTTT. Translated: CASSPNRDNSPLHF.

The chain has TRBV23-1 and TRBJ1-3; D gene uncertain. TRBV23-1 is assigned to the ORF class and has an uncertain function. The CDR3 length is 14 residues. V lost 9 bases and J 0 bases, leaving 12 bases between the germline ends. Written as DNA, the CDR3 is TGCGCCAGTCAGTCCGATAACTCTGGAAACACCATATATTTT. Translated: CASQSDNSGNTIYF.

The chain carries TRBV12-3 or TRBV12-4 and TRBJ1-1; 7 bases map to TRBD1. The V segment lost 4 bases and the J segment 10 bases; nucleotides outside the gene matches: 0. The length of the CDR3 is 10 residues. The CDR3 region has the DNA TGTGCCAGCAGTTCAGGGGGAGCTTTCTTT. It is translated as CASSSGGAFF.

The chain uses TRBV3-1 (or the pseudogene TRBV3-2) and TRBJ2-7; D is perhaps TRBD2 (6 bases). Germline lookup yields CDR1 LGHDT and CDR2 YNNKEL (reference sequence). The CDR3 extends over 15 amino acids. The germline V and J ends were trimmed by 2 bases and 5 bases, with 16 bases remaining between them. CDR3 sequence (DNA): TGTGCCAGCAGCCAATTGCTGGCGGGGTCTCACGAGCAGTACTTC. This gives the protein CASSQLLAGSHEQYF.

This clone was seen only a few times. This chain joins TRBV7-2 and TRBJ2-2, with 9 bases that match TRBD2. J lost 0 bases, V lost 5 bases, and 13 bases had no gene match. The CDR3 has 19 residues. Germline lookup yields CDR1 SGHTA and CDR2 FQGNSA. The CDR3 coding sequence is TGTGCCAGCAGCCCCCAAATCAACTTAGCGGGGGCGAACACCGGGGAGCTGTTTTTT. Its translation: CASSPQINLAGANTGELFF.

The V gene is TRBV10-2, the J gene TRBJ1-5; TRBD1 matches at 9 bases. There are 14 residues in the CDR3. V lost 8 bases to trimming and J lost 11 bases; unmatched junction nucleotides: 13. CDR1 and CDR2 from the germline V gene are WSHSY and SAAADI. The CDR3 is CASGRTGVKGTQHF. As DNA, the CDR3 is TGCGCCAGCGGTCGGACAGGGGTTAAGGGGACCCAGCATTTT.

V usage is TRBV9 and J usage is TRBJ2-5; 7 bases agree with TRBD1. Trimming cost V 3 bases and J 5 bases; bases outside gene matches: 7. The CDR3 runs 14 residues. The V gene's germline CDR1 is SGDLS and CDR2 YYNGEE. The CDR3 DNA is TGTGCCAGCAGCGGGACAGGCCCCAAGGAGACCCAGTACTTC. Translating gives CASSGTGPKETQYF.